This T cell receptor beta chain was sequenced for a study of Graves' ophthalmopathy and Graves' hyperthyroidism. Study findings and constraints: Blood also contained most of the expanded thyroid clonotypes above 0.001 frequency. Classification of ophthalmopathy versus stable hyperthyroidism by a 13-signature model yielded around 90% sensitivity and just under 84% specificity.

Remarks on this clonotype: The antigen remains unidentified. A read error may be the cause here, since a much bigger clone is one base away.

Amplification of the TCR beta CDR3 regions used RNA transcripts (as template). The workflow started with a first-round RT-PCR run with HTBI primers and then moved on to a second-round multiplex PCR. TCRdb re-derived calls from the multiplex PCR reads in MiXCR, one entry per CDR3 protein. The sample includes about 660,000 distinct CDR3 sequences, 35% to 50% seen only once; the top ten take over 2.5%. No donor had other autoimmune disease, uncontrolled infection, pregnancy or lactation. PBMCs stemmed from around 9.1 ml of fresh peripheral blood. Trimming removed 6 bases from V and 6 bases from J, with 11 bases in between. There are 13 residues in the CDR3. CDR1 SGHTA and CDR2 FQGNSA come from the germline V gene.

The clonotype comes from an adult man with Graves' ophthalmopathy. Sequenced: peripheral blood. J is TRBJ2-2 and V is TRBV7-2; D is unclear. This CDR3 reads CASRRKGPGELFF. Here the CDR3 DNA reads TGTGCCAGCAGGCGTAAGGGCCCCGGGGAGCTGTTTTTT. The whole variable domain, remainder taken from reference TRBV7-2 and TRBJ2-2, is GAGVSQSPSNKVTEKGKDVELRCDPISGHTALYWYRQSLGQGLEFLIYFQGNSAPDKSGLPSDRFSAERTGGSVSTLTIQRTQQEDSAVYLCASRRKGPGELFFGEGSRLTVL.